The 2 T cell receptor beta chains listed next were all sequenced from one sample in a study of blood T cell repertoires in COVID-19. Sequencing used immunoSEQ multiplex PCR; TCRdb keeps in-frame clones, though not all of them. This sample yields roughly 260,000 clones, of which over 75% are seen a single time; 1.9% belongs to the top ten. Specimen: PBMCs or T cells enriched from blood (not recorded which). These receptors originate from a woman aged 50 to 60 who had recovered from COVID-19.

The CDR3 nucleotides are TGTGCCAGCAGTGAATGGGCACTAGCCGATGAGCAGTTCTTC. It encodes CASSEWALADEQFF. The gene calls are TRBV25-1 and TRBJ2-1; weak D call: TRBD2 (6 bases). The CDR3 is 14 residues long. V was pared by 1 base and J by 8 bases, with 12 bases between. Looked up from germline, CDR1 is MGHDK and CDR2 is SYGVNS.

The chain recombines TRBV7-9 with TRBJ1-1; D possibly corresponds to TRBD1 (6 bases). Trimming shortened V by 2 bases and J by 2 bases, and 15 bases separated the two germline ends. Germline CDR1 SEHNR, CDR2 FQNEAQ (reference sequence). CDR3 size: 16 residues. CDR3 sequence reads: CASSLKARGANTEAFF. CDR3 nucleotides: TGTGCCAGCAGCTTAAAGGCTCGGGGGGCCAACACTGAAGCTTTCTTT.